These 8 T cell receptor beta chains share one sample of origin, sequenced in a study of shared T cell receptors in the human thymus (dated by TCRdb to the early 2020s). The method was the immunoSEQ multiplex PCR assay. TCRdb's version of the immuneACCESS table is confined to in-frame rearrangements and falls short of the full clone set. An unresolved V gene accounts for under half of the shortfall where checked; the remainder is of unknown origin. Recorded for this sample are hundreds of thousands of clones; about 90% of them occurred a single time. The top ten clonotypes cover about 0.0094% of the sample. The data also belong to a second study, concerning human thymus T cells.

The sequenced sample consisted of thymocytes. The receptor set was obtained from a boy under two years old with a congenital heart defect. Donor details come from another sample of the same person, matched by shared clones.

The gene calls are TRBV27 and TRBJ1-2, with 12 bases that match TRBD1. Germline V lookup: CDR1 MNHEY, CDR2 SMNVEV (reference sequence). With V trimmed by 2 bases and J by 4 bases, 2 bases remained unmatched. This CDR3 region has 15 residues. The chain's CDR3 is CASSLGTGGSYGYTF. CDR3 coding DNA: TGTGCCAGCAGTTTAGGGACAGGGGGCAGCTATGGCTACACCTTC.

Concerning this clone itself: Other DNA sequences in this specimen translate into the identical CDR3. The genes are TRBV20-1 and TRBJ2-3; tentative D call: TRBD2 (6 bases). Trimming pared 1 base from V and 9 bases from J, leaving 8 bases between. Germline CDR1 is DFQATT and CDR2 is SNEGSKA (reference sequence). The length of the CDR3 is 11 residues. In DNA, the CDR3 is TGCAGTGCTAGAGCGGGGGACACGCAGTATTTT. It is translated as CSARAGDTQYF.

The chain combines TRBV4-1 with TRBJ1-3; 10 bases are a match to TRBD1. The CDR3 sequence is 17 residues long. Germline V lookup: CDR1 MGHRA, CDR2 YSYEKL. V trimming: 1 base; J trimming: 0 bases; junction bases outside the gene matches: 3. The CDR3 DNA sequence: TGCGCCAGCAGCCAAGTGGGACAGGGGTCCTCTGGAAACACCATATATTTT. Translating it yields CASSQVGQGSSGNTIYF.

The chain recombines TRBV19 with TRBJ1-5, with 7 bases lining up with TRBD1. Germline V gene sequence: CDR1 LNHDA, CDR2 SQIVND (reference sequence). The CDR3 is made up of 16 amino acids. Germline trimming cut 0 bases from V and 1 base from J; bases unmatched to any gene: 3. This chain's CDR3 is CASSIETGNSNQPQHF. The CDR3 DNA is TGTGCCAGTAGTATAGAGACAGGGAACAGCAATCAGCCCCAGCATTTT. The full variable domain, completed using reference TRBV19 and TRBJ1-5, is DGGITQSPKYLFRKEGQNVTLSCEQNLNHDAMYWYRQDPGQGLRLIYYSQIVNDFQKGDIAEGYSVSREKKESFPLTVTSAQKNPTAFYLCASSIETGNSNQPQHFGDGTRLSIL.

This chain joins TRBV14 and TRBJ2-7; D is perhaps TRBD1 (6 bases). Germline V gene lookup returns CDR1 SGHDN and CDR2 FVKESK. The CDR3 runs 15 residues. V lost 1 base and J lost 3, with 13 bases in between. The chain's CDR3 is CASSQVRTGNYEQYF. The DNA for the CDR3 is TGTGCCAGCAGCCAAGTTCGTACAGGGAACTACGAGCAGTACTTC.

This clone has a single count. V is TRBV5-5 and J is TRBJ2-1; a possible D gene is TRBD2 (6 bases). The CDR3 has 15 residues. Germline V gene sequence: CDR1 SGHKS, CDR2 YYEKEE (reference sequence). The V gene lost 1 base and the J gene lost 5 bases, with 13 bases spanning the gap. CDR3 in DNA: TGTGCCAGCAGCTTGCGCTGGGGGGTCAACAATGAGCAGTTCTTC. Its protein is CASSLRWGVNNEQFF. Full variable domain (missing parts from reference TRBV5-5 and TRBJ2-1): DAGVTQSPTHLIKTRGQQVTLRCSPISGHKSVSWYQQVLGQGPQFIFQYYEKEERGRGNFPDRFSARQFPNYSSELNVNALLLGDSALYLCASSLRWGVNNEQFFGPGTRLTVL.

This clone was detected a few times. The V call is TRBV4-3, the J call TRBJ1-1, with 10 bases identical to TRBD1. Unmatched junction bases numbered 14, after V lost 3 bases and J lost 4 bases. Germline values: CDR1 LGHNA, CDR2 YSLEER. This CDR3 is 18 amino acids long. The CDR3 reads CASSQGGGDRGSGTEAFF. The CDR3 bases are TGCGCCAGCAGCCAGGGGGGTGGGGACAGGGGTTCGGGCACTGAAGCTTTCTTT.

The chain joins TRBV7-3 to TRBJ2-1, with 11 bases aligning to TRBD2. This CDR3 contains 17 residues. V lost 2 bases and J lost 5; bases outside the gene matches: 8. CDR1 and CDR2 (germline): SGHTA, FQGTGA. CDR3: CASSLRVAGGLNNEQFF. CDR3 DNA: TGTGCCAGCAGCTTACGGGTAGCGGGGGGGTTAAACAATGAGCAGTTCTTC.